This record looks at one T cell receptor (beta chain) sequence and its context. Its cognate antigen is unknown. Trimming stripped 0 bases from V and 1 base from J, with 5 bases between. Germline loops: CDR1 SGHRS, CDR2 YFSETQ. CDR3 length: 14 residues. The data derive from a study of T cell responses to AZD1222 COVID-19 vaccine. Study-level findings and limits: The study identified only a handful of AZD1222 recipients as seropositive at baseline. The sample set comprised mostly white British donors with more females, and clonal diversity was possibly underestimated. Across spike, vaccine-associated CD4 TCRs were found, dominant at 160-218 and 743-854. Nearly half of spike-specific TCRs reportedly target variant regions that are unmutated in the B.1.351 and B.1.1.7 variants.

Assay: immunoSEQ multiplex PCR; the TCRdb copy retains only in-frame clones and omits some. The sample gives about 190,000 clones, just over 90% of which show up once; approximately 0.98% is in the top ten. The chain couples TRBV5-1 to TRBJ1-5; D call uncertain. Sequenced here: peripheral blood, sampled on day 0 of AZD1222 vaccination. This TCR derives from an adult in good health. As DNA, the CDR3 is TGCGCCAGCAGCTTGGGTTACAGCAATCAGCCCCAGCATTTT. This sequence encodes CASSLGYSNQPQHF. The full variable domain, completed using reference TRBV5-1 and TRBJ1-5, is KAGVTQTPRYLIKTRGQQVTLSCSPISGHRSVSWYQQTPGQGLQFLFEYFSETQRNKGNFPGRFSGRQFSNSRSEMNVSTLELGDSALYLCASSLGYSNQPQHFGDGTRLSIL.